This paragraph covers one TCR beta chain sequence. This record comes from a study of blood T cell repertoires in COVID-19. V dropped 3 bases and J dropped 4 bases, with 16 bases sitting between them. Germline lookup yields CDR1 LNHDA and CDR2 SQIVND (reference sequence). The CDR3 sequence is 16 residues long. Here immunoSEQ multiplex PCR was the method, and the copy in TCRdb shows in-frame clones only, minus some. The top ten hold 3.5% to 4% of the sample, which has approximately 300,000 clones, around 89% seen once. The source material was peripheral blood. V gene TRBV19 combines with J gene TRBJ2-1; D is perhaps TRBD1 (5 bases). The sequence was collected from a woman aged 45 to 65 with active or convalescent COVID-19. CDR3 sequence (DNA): TGTGCCAGTAGTATCAGGGCTCTGATGGGATACAATGAGCAGTTCTTC. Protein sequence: CASSIRALMGYNEQFF.